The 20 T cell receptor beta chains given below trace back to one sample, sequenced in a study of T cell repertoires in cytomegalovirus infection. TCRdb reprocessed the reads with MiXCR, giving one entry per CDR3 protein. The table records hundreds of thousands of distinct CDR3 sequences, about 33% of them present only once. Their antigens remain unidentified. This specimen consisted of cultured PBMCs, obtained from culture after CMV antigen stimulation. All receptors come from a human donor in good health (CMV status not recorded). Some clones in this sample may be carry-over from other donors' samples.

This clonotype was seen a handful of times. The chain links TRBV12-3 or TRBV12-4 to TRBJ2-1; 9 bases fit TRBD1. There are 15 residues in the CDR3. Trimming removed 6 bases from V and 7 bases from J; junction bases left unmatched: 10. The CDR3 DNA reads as TGTGCCAGCAGGGTACGTGGGACAGGGTGGAATGAGCAGTTCTTC. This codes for CASRVRGTGWNEQFF.

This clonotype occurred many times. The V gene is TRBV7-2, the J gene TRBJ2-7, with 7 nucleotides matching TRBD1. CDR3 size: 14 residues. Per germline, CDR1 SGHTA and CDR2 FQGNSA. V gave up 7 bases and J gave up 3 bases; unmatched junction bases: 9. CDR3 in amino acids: CASTTGTAYYEQYF. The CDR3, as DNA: TGTGCCAGCACCACCGGGACAGCATACTACGAGCAGTACTTC.

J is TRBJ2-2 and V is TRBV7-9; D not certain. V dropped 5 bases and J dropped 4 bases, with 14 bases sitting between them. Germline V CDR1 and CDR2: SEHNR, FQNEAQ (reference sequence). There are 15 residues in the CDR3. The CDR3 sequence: CASSRLVALTGELFF. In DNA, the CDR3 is TGTGCCAGCAGCCGCCTCGTGGCGCTCACCGGGGAGCTGTTTTTT.

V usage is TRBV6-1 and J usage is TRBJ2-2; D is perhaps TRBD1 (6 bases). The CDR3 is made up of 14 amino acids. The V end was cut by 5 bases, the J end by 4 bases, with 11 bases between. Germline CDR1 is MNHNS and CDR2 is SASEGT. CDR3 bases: TGTGCCAGCAGTTCAGGGGTCGGCACCGGGGAGCTGTTTTTT. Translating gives CASSSGVGTGELFF.

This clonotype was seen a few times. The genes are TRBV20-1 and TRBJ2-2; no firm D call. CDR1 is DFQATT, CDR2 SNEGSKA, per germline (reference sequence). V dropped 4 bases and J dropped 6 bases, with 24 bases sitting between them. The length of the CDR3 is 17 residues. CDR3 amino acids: CSAIAPPQRRFSGELFF. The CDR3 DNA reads TGCAGTGCTATAGCCCCCCCACAGCGCCGATTTTCCGGGGAGCTGTTTTTT.

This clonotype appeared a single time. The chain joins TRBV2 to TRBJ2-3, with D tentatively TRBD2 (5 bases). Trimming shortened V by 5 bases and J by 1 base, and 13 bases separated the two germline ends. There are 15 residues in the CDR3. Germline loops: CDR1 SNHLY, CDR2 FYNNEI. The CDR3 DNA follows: TGTGCCAGCAGTCGCATGCAGCGGCGCACAGATACGCAGTATTTT. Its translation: CASSRMQRRTDTQYF. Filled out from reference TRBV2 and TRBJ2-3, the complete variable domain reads EPEVTQTPSHQVTQMGQEVILRCVPISNHLYFYWYRQILGQKVEFLVSFYNNEISEKSEIFDDQFSVERPDGSNFTLKIRSTKLEDSAMYFCASSRMQRRTDTQYFGPGTRLTVL.

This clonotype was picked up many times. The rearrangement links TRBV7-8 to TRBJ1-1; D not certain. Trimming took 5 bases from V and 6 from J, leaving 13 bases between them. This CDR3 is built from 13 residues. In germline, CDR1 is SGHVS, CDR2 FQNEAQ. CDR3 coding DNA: TGTGCCAGCAGCGTGGACCGGGAGTCTGAAGCTTTCTTT. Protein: CASSVDRESEAFF.

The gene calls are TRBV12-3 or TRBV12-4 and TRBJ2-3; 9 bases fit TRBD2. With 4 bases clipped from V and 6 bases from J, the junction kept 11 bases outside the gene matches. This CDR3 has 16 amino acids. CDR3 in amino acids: CASSSGTSMLTDTQYF. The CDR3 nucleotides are TGTGCCAGCAGTTCCGGGACTAGCATGCTCACGGATACGCAGTATTTT.

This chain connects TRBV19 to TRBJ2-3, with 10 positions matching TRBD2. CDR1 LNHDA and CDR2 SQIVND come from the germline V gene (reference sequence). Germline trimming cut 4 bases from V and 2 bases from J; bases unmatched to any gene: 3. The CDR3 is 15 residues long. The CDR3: CASSTGLAATDTQYF. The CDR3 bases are TGTGCCAGTAGTACTGGACTAGCGGCCACAGATACGCAGTATTTT.

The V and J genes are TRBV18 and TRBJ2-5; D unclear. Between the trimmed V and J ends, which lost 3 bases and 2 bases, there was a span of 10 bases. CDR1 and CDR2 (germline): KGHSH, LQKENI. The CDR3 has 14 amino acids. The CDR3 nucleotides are TGTGCCAGCTCACCCGGAATCGAACAAGAGACCCAGTACTTC. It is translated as CASSPGIEQETQYF. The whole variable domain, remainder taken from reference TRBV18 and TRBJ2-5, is NAGVMQNPRHLVRRRGQEARLRCSPMKGHSHVYWYRQLPEEGLKFMVYLQKENIIDESGMPKERFSAEFPKEGPSILRIQQVVRGDSAAYFCASSPGIEQETQYFGPGTRLLVL.

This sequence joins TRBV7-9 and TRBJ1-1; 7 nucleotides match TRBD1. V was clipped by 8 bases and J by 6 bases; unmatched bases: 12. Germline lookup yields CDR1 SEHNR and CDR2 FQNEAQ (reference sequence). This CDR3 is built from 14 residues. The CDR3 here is CASSLRGRKAEAFF. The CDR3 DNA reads TGTGCCAGCTCCCTAAGGGGGCGTAAAGCTGAAGCTTTCTTT.

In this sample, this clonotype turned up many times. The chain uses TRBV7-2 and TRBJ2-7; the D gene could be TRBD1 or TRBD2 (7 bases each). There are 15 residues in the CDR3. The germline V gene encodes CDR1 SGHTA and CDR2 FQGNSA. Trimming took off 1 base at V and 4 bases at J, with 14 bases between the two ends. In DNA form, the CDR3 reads TGTGCCAGCAGCTTAGGACAGGGAGGGCTTTACGAGCAGTACTTC. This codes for CASSLGQGGLYEQYF. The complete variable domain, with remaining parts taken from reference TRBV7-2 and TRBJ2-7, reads GAGVSQSPSNKVTEKGKDVELRCDPISGHTALYWYRQSLGQGLEFLIYFQGNSAPDKSGLPSDRFSAERTGGSVSTLTIQRTQQEDSAVYLCASSLGQGGLYEQYFGPGTRLTVT.

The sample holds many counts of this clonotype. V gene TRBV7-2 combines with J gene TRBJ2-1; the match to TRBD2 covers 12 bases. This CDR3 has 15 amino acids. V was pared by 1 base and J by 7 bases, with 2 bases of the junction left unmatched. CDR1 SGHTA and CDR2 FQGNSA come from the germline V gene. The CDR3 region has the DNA TGTGCCAGCAGCTTAGGACTAGCGGGAGATAATGAGCAGTTCTTC. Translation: CASSLGLAGDNEQFF.

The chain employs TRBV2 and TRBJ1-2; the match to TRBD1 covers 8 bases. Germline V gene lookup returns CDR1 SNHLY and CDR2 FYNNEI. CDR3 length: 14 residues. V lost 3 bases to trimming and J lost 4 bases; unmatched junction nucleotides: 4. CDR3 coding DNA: TGTGCCAGCAGTGACAGGGGGCTCAGCTATGGCTACACCTTC. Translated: CASSDRGLSYGYTF.

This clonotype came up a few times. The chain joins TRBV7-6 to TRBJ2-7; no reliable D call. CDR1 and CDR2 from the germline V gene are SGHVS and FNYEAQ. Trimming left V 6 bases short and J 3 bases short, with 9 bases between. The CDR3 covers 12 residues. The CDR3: CASSPDNYEQYF. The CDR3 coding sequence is TGTGCCAGCAGTCCTGACAACTACGAGCAGTACTTC. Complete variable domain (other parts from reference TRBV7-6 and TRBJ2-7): GAGVSQSPRYKVTKRGQDVALRCDPISGHVSLYWYRQALGQGPEFLTYFNYEAQQDKSGLPNDRFSAERPEGSISTLTIQRTEQRDSAMYRCASSPDNYEQYFGPGTRLTVT.

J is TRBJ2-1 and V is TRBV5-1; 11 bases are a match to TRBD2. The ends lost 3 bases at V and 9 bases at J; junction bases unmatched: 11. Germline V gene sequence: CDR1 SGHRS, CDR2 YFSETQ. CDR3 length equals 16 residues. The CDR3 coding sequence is TGCGCCAGCAGCTCTACGACGGCTAGCGGGGGGACTGAGCAGTTCTTC. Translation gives CASSSTTASGGTEQFF.

The CDR3 loop reads CASSRALTYEQYF. CDR3 sequence (DNA): TGTGCCAGCAGTAGGGCGCTGACCTACGAGCAGTACTTC. The V gene is TRBV6-1, the J gene TRBJ2-7; D gene uncertain. Deletions cut 5 bases from V and 2 bases from J, with 10 bases between. The germline gives CDR1 MNHNS, CDR2 SASEGT. CDR3 length: 13 residues.

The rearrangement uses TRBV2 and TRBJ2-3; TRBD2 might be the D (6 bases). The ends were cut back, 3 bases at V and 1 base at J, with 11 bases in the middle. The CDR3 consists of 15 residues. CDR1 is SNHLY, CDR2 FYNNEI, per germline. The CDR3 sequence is CASSDQGGGTDTQYF. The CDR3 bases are TGTGCCAGCAGTGACCAGGGAGGCGGCACAGATACGCAGTATTTT. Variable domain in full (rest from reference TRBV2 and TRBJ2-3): EPEVTQTPSHQVTQMGQEVILRCVPISNHLYFYWYRQILGQKVEFLVSFYNNEISEKSEIFDDQFSVERPDGSNFTLKIRSTKLEDSAMYFCASSDQGGGTDTQYFGPGTRLTVL.

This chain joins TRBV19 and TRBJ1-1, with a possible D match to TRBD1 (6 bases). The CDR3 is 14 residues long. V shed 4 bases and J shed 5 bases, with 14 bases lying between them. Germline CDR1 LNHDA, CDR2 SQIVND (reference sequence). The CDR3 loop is CASSRGGPGTEAFF. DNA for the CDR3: TGTGCCAGTAGTAGGGGGGGCCCTGGGACTGAAGCTTTCTTT. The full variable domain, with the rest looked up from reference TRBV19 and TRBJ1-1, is DGGITQSPKYLFRKEGQNVTLSCEQNLNHDAMYWYRQDPGQGLRLIYYSQIVNDFQKGDIAEGYSVSREKKESFPLTVTSAQKNPTAFYLCASSRGGPGTEAFFGQGTRLTVV.

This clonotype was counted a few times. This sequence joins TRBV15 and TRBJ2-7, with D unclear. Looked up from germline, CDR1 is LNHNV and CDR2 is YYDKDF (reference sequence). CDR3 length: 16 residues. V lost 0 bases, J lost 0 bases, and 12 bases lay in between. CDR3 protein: CATSRDSVGSSYEQYF. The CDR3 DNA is TGTGCCACCAGCAGAGATTCGGTGGGTAGCTCCTACGAGCAGTACTTC.